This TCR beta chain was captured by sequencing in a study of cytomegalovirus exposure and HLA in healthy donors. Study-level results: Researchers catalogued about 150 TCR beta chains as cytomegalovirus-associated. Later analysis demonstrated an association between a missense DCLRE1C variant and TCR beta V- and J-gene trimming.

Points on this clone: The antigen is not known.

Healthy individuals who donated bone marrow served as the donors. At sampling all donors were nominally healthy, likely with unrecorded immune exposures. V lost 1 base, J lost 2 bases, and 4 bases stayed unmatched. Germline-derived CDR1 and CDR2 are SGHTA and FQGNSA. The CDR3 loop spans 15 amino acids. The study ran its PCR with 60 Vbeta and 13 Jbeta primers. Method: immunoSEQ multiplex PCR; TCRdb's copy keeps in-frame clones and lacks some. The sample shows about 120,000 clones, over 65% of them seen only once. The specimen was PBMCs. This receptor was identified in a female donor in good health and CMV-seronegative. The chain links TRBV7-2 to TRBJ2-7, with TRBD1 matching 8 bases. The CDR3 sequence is CASSLEGQVPYEQYF. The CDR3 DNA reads TGTGCCAGCAGCTTAGAGGGACAGGTTCCCTACGAGCAGTACTTC.